This T cell receptor (beta chain) was obtained from a study of blood T cell repertoires in COVID-19. The overall study: From T cells, B-cell-depleted T cells, or PBMCs came the material, which was cDNA or gDNA.

J lost 7 bases, V lost 7 bases, and 9 bases had no gene match. Germline CDR1 and CDR2: LNHDA and SQIVND (reference sequence). The CDR3 is 14 amino acids. The table came from immunoSEQ multiplex PCR; TCRdb's copy has only in-frame clones and leaves some out. The table records some 240,000 clones, 80% to 90% of them present only once. The TCR sequence derives from a woman aged 80 or over with COVID-19, enrolled during active disease. Sequencing input: peripheral blood. This chain links TRBV19 with TRBJ1-4, with 7 bases that match TRBD1. CDR3 amino acids: CASTVGPGGEKLFF. DNA for the CDR3: TGTGCCAGTACCGTAGGGCCAGGGGGTGAAAAACTGTTTTTT.